The 26 T cell receptor beta chains below were found in one sample sequenced in a study of shared clonotypes between healthy human individuals. The repertoire was sequenced with immunoSEQ multiplex PCR; TCRdb's copy has only in-frame clones and lacks some. Here the sample spans around 1.9 million clones, just over 90% being singletons. Positively selected for CCR7, the CD45RO-negative cells used as naive CD8 cells excluded terminally differentiated effector memory CD45RA+ cells. Sequenced material: naive CD8+ T cells from PBMCs. The origin of the receptors is a man between 18 and 29 years old in good health. Some clones in this sample may be carry-over from other donors' samples.

Only one count was recorded for this clone. The genes are TRBV7-3 and TRBJ2-1, with 9 bases lining up with TRBD2. From germline, CDR1 is SGHTA and CDR2 FQGTGA. Trimming at V came to 2 bases and at J to 6 bases, leaving 5 bases not matched to a gene. CDR3 length: 15 amino acids. The CDR3 nucleotides read TGTGCCAGCAGCTTACTGGGCGGGAGGGCCAATGAGCAGTTCTTC. Its translation: CASSLLGGRANEQFF.

The chain uses TRBV6-1 and TRBJ1-2; possible D gene TRBD1, 5 bases. The CDR3 totals 16 residues. Looked up from germline, CDR1 is MNHNS and CDR2 is SASEGT. The V gene lost 4 bases and the J gene lost 4 bases, with 19 bases spanning the gap. The DNA of the CDR3 is TGTGCCAGCAGTGGCTCAAGCCGGGGACGGCCCTATGGCTACACCTTC. The encoded protein is CASSGSSRGRPYGYTF.

The gene calls are TRBV5-5 and TRBJ2-7, with D unresolved. There are 15 residues in the CDR3. The germline gives CDR1 SGHKS, CDR2 YYEKEE (reference sequence). V lost 0 bases and J lost 0, with 10 bases in between. CDR3 DNA: TGTGCCAGCAGCTTGGTAGGAGAAACCTCCTACGAGCAGTACTTC. Protein product: CASSLVGETSYEQYF. The full variable domain, with the rest looked up from reference TRBV5-5 and TRBJ2-7, is DAGVTQSPTHLIKTRGQQVTLRCSPISGHKSVSWYQQVLGQGPQFIFQYYEKEERGRGNFPDRFSARQFPNYSSELNVNALLLGDSALYLCASSLVGETSYEQYFGPGTRLTVT.

V is TRBV5-5 and J is TRBJ2-7, with a tentative D call TRBD1 (6 bases). There are 14 residues in the CDR3. Trimming pared 5 bases from V and 4 bases from J, leaving 16 bases between. Germline-derived CDR1 and CDR2 are SGHKS and YYEKEE (reference sequence). The CDR3 region is CASSWPTGLYEQYF. The DNA for the CDR3 is TGTGCCAGCAGTTGGCCGACAGGCCTGTACGAGCAGTACTTC.

The chain uses TRBV27 and TRBJ2-2, with D tentatively TRBD1 (5 bases). Trimming took off 6 bases at V and 1 base at J, with 15 bases between the two ends. Per the germline V gene, CDR1 is MNHEY and CDR2 is SMNVEV (reference sequence). The CDR3 totals 16 residues. The CDR3 here is CASRERTRLNTGELFF. Written as DNA, the CDR3 is TGTGCCAGCAGAGAGAGGACAAGACTGAACACCGGGGAGCTGTTTTTT.

This chain uses TRBV13 with TRBJ2-7; the D call may be TRBD1 or TRBD2 (5 bases each). Per the germline V gene, CDR1 is PRHDT and CDR2 is FYEKMQ (reference sequence). The CDR3 extends over 13 amino acids. Between the trimmed V and J ends, which lost 5 bases and 8 bases, there was a span of 16 bases. This CDR3 reads CASSETEGWKQYF. CDR3 nucleotides: TGTGCCAGCAGCGAAACCGAGGGGTGGAAGCAGTACTTC.

This clone showed up just once. The sample carries other DNA sequences with the same CDR3. The V and J genes are TRBV27 and TRBJ2-7; 8 bases align to TRBD1. Trimming took 4 bases from V and 3 from J; bases not matched to a gene: 2. The germline CDR1 and CDR2 sequences are MNHEY and SMNVEV (reference sequence). This CDR3 contains 13 residues. The CDR3 loop is CASSWDRRYEQYF. DNA for the CDR3: TGTGCCAGCAGTTGGGACAGGCGCTACGAGCAGTACTTC.

V gene TRBV4-1 combines with J gene TRBJ2-3, with unresolved D. V was cut by 0 bases and J by 3 bases, with 10 bases left in between. Germline CDR1 MGHRA, CDR2 YSYEKL. CDR3 length: 15 residues. The CDR3 coding sequence is TGCGCCAGCAGCCAAGATGGCGGTAGGACAGATACGCAGTATTTT. Protein sequence: CASSQDGGRTDTQYF.

The chain couples TRBV14 to TRBJ2-5; 11 nucleotides align to TRBD1. CDR3 length equals 13 residues. In germline, CDR1 is SGHDN, CDR2 FVKESK. The J segment lost 7 bases and the V segment lost 4 bases, leaving 2 bases of the junction unmatched. CDR3 sequence: CASSLGQGGTQYF. The DNA for the CDR3 is TGTGCCAGCAGCCTGGGACAGGGGGGGACCCAGTACTTC.

J is TRBJ2-5 and V is TRBV28; D is unclear. V was pared by 3 bases and J by 5 bases, with 7 bases between. The CDR3 runs 12 residues. CDR1 MDHEN and CDR2 SYDVKM come from the germline V gene. CDR3 in DNA: TGTGCCAGCAGTTTTTCCGCGGAGACCCAGTACTTC. Protein product: CASSFSAETQYF.

This clone was found once. The V call is TRBV18, the J call TRBJ2-7, with D unclear. Germline V gene sequence: CDR1 KGHSH, CDR2 LQKENI. This CDR3 contains 17 residues. V was shortened by 0 bases and J by 0 bases, with 15 bases between the two germline ends. The CDR3 sequence is CASSPPGRSLSSYEQYF. CDR3 bases: TGTGCCAGCTCACCACCGGGCAGGTCCCTCAGCTCCTACGAGCAGTACTTC.

V gene TRBV11-2 combines with J gene TRBJ1-3, with a possible D match to TRBD1 (6 bases). The CDR3 is 15 amino acids. V dropped 3 bases and J dropped 1 base, with 10 bases sitting between them. Germline V lookup: CDR1 SGHAT, CDR2 FQNNGV. CDR3 amino acids: CASSFTGTSGNTIYF. The CDR3 DNA is TGTGCCAGCAGCTTTACAGGGACGTCTGGAAACACCATATATTTT.

V and J are TRBV25-1 and TRBJ1-4; possibly TRBD1 for D (6 bases). The ends were cut back, 3 bases at V and 6 bases at J, with 14 bases in the middle. There are 15 residues in the CDR3. CDR1 and CDR2 from the germline V gene are MGHDK and SYGVNS. This CDR3 is CASSEFEGHHEKLFF. CDR3 sequence (DNA): TGTGCCAGCAGTGAGTTTGAGGGACACCATGAAAAACTGTTTTTT.

V usage is TRBV29-1 and J usage is TRBJ2-7; TRBD1 agrees at 7 bases. V trimming: 7 bases; J trimming: 0 bases; junction bases outside the gene matches: 6. The CDR3 runs to 13 residues. CDR1 is SQVTM, CDR2 ANQGSEA, per germline. In nucleotides, the CDR3 is TGCAGCGCACGACGGGACAGCTCCTACGAGCAGTACTTC. It translates to CSARRDSSYEQYF.

V is TRBV6-1 and J is TRBJ2-1, with D hard to call. Trimming left V 2 bases short and J 0 bases short, with 8 bases between. From germline, CDR1 is MNHNS and CDR2 SASEGT. CDR3 length equals 15 residues. As DNA, the CDR3 is TGTGCCAGCAGTGAATTAAGGAGCTCCTACAATGAGCAGTTCTTC. This sequence encodes CASSELRSSYNEQFF.

This chain joins TRBV19 and TRBJ2-7, with 7 nucleotides matching TRBD2. Germline assignment: CDR1 LNHDA and CDR2 SQIVND (reference sequence). There are 12 residues in the CDR3. The V gene end was trimmed by 5 bases and the J gene end by 4 bases; junction bases not matched to a gene: 2. CDR3 protein: CASSEAGYEQYF. CDR3 in DNA: TGTGCCAGTAGTGAAGCGGGATACGAGCAGTACTTC.

This sequence joins TRBV5-1 and TRBJ1-1; 9 bases fit TRBD1. The germline V gene encodes CDR1 SGHRS and CDR2 YFSETQ. The CDR3 is made up of 13 amino acids. J was trimmed by 6 bases and V by 4 bases; bases with no gene match: 4. The CDR3 here is CASSATGGPEAFF. The DNA for the CDR3 is TGCGCCAGCAGCGCGACAGGGGGACCTGAAGCTTTCTTT.

V usage is TRBV28 and J usage is TRBJ2-7; possibly TRBD1 for D (5 bases). The CDR3 is made up of 15 amino acids. The germline CDR1 and CDR2 sequences are MDHEN and SYDVKM. The V end was cut by 6 bases, the J end by 0 bases, with 15 bases between. Here the CDR3 DNA reads TGTGCCAGCAGGGGGCTAGGGCCGGACTCCTACGAGCAGTACTTC. It encodes CASRGLGPDSYEQYF. Full variable domain (remainder filled in from reference TRBV28 and TRBJ2-7): DVKVTQSSRYLVKRTGEKVFLECVQDMDHENMFWYRQDPGLGLRLIYFSYDVKMKEKGDIPEGYSVSREKKERFSLILESASTNQTSMYLCASRGLGPDSYEQYFGPGTRLTVT.

The chain joins TRBV7-9 to TRBJ1-4; the D is unclear. The germline gives CDR1 SEHNR, CDR2 FQNEAQ (reference sequence). Trimming removed 5 bases from V and 5 bases from J, with 12 bases in between. This CDR3 comprises 14 residues. The CDR3 bases are TGTGCCAGCAGCCAAGCAGGCCCCAATGAAAAACTGTTTTTT. Amino acid sequence: CASSQAGPNEKLFF.

V is TRBV10-3 and J is TRBJ1-1, with 7 bases aligning to TRBD1. The V gene's germline CDR1 is ENHRY and CDR2 SYGVKD. The CDR3 runs 16 residues. Losses at the gene ends were 0 bases for V and 5 bases for J; bases not matched to a gene: 9. In nucleotides, the CDR3 is TGTGCCATCAGTGAGTCGCAGGAACAGGGGAAAACTGAAGCTTTCTTT. Translated: CAISESQEQGKTEAFF.

The J gene is TRBJ1-2, the V gene TRBV19; tentatively, D is TRBD1 (6 bases). CDR1 and CDR2 (germline): LNHDA, SQIVND (reference sequence). V was trimmed by 7 bases and J by 2 bases, leaving 14 bases between them. The CDR3 has 14 amino acids. The CDR3 DNA reads as TGTGCCAGTACGGCGGGGGCTAGGAACTATGGCTACACCTTC. Its protein is CASTAGARNYGYTF. The complete variable domain, with remaining parts taken from reference TRBV19 and TRBJ1-2, reads DGGITQSPKYLFRKEGQNVTLSCEQNLNHDAMYWYRQDPGQGLRLIYYSQIVNDFQKGDIAEGYSVSREKKESFPLTVTSAQKNPTAFYLCASTAGARNYGYTFGSGTRLTVV.

The CDR3 sequence is CASRTALNYGYTF. DNA of the CDR3: TGCGCCAGCAGGACAGCACTAAACTATGGCTACACCTTC. The chain recombines TRBV10-1 with TRBJ1-2; D is perhaps TRBD1 (5 bases). The length of the CDR3 is 13 residues. Germline CDR1 and CDR2: WNHNN and SYGVQD (reference sequence). Trimming cost V 6 bases and J 2 bases, with 10 bases left between them.

This clone was recorded once. The chain is built from TRBV27 and TRBJ1-2; the D gene is possibly TRBD1 (6 bases). Trimming shortened V by 6 bases and J by 6 bases, and 20 bases separated the two germline ends. The CDR3 has 15 amino acids. CDR1 MNHEY and CDR2 SMNVEV come from the germline V gene (reference sequence). CDR3 nucleotides: TGTGCCAGCAGGCCGGGACCGGGGGCATTAGATGGCTACACCTTC. Translation gives CASRPGPGALDGYTF.

The chain links TRBV5-1 to TRBJ2-3; possible D gene TRBD2, 6 bases. CDR3 length equals 16 residues. Germline lookup yields CDR1 SGHRS and CDR2 YFSETQ. The V gene lost 0 bases and the J gene lost 5 bases, with 16 bases spanning the gap. CDR3: CASSLAGAGWGDTQYF. CDR3 sequence (DNA): TGCGCCAGCAGCTTGGCTGGGGCGGGATGGGGAGATACGCAGTATTTT.

The chain employs TRBV5-1 and TRBJ2-7, with TRBD1 as a possible D gene (6 bases). Germline V gives CDR1 SGHRS, CDR2 YFSETQ. The CDR3 runs 16 residues. Trimming pared 0 bases from V and 0 bases from J, leaving 13 bases between. The CDR3 nucleotides are TGCGCCAGCAGCTTGGCAGGACAGCCGAGCTCCTACGAGCAGTACTTC. It is translated as CASSLAGQPSSYEQYF.

The V and J genes are TRBV7-2 and TRBJ2-7; D is uncertain. Germline CDR1 and CDR2: SGHTA and FQGNSA. V was trimmed by 3 bases and J by 4 bases, leaving 13 bases between them. The CDR3 is 14 residues long. DNA of the CDR3: TGTGCCAGCAGCTTTTGGGCGGAACCTTACGAGCAGTACTTC. This translates into CASSFWAEPYEQYF.